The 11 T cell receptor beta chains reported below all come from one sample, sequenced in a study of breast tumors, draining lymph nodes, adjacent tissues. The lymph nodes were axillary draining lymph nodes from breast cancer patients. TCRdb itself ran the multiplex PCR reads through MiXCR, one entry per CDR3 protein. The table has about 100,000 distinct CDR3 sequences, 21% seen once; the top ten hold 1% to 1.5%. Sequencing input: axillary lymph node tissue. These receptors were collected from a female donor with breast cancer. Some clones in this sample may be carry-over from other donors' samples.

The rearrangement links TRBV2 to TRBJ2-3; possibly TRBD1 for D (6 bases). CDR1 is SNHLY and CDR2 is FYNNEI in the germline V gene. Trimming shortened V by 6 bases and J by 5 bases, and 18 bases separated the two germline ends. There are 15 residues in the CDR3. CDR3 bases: TGTGCCAGCAGGGCGGACAGTCTCCCGGGAGATACGCAGTATTTT. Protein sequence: CASRADSLPGDTQYF.

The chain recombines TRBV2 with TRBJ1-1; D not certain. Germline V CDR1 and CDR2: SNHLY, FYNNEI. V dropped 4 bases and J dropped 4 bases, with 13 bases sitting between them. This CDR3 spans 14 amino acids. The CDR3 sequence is CASSVSGGFTEAFF. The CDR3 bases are TGTGCCAGCAGTGTAAGCGGAGGGTTCACTGAAGCTTTCTTT.

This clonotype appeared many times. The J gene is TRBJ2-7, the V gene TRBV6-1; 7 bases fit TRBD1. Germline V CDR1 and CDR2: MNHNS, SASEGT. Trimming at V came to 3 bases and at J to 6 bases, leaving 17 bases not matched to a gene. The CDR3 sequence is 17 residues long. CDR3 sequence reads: CASSESMWNRGSGEQYF. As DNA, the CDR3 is TGTGCCAGCAGTGAGAGTATGTGGAACAGGGGCTCAGGCGAGCAGTACTTC.

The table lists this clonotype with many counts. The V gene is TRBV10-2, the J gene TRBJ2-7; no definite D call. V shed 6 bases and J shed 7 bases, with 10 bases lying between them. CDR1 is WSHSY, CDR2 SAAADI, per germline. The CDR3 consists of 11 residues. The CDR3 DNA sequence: TGCGCCAGCAGGGCAGCTGAAGAGCAGTACTTC. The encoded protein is CASRAAEEQYF.

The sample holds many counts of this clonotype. CDR3 DNA: TGCGCCAGCCTTAGTCCCGGGACAGGGGGCGCAGACTATGGCTACACCTTC. It is translated as CASLSPGTGGADYGYTF. This chain connects TRBV10-2 to TRBJ1-2; 12 positions match TRBD1. The CDR3 has 17 residues. Germline lookup yields CDR1 WSHSY and CDR2 SAAADI. The junction had 13 bases not matched to a gene; V was cut back by 8 bases and J by 3 bases.

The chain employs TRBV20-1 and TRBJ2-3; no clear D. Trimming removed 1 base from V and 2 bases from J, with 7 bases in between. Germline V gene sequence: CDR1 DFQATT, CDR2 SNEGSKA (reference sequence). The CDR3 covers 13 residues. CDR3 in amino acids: CSARGQPTDTQYF. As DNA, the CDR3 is TGCAGTGCTAGAGGGCAGCCCACAGATACGCAGTATTTT.

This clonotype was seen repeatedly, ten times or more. The CDR3 nucleotides read TGTGCCAGCACCAAAACAGAGACCCAGTACTTC. It codes for CASTKTETQYF. This chain joins TRBV7-8 and TRBJ2-5; no firm D call. The V gene lost 7 bases and the J gene lost 4 bases, with 7 bases spanning the gap. Germline CDR1 SGHVS, CDR2 FQNEAQ. The CDR3 has 11 residues.

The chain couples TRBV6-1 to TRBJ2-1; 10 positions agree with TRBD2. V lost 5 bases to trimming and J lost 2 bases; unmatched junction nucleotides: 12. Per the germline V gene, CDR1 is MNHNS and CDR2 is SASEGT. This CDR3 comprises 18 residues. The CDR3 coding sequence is TGTGCCAGCAGTCCCCCGGGACTAGCGCCATTCCCCTACAATGAGCAGTTCTTC. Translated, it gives CASSPPGLAPFPYNEQFF.

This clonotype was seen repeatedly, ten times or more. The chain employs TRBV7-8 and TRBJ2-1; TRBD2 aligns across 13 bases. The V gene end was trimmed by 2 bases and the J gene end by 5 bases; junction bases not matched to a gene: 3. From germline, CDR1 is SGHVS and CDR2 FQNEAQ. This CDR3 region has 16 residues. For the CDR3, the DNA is TGTGCCAGCAGCTTAACTAGCGGGAGGGCCCACAATGAGCAGTTCTTC. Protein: CASSLTSGRAHNEQFF.

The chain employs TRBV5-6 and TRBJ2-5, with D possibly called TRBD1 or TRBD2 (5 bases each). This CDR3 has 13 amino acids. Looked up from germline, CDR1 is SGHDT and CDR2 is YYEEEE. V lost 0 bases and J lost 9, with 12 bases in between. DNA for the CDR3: TGTGCCAGCAGCTTGGATAGCTGGGGGTCCCAGTACTTC. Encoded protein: CASSLDSWGSQYF.

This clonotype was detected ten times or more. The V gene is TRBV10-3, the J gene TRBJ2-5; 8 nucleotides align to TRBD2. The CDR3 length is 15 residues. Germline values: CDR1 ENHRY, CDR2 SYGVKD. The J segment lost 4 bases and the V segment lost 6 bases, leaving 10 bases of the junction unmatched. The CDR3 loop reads CAISGTAGEGETQYF. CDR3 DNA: TGTGCCATCAGCGGTACAGCGGGGGAAGGAGAGACCCAGTACTTC.